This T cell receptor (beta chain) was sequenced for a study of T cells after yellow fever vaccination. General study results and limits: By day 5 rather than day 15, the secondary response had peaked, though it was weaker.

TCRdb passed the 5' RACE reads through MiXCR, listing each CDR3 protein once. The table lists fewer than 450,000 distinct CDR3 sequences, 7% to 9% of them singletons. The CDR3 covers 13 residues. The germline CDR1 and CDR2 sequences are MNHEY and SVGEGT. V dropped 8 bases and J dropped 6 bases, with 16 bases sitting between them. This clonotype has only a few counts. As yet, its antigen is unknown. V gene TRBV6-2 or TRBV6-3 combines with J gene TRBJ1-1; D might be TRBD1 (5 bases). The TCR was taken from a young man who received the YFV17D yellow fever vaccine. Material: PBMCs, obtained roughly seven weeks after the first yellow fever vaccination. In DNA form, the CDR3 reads TGTGCCAGCTGCACCGCGGGGGAGCCTGAAGCTTTCTTT. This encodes CASCTAGEPEAFF.